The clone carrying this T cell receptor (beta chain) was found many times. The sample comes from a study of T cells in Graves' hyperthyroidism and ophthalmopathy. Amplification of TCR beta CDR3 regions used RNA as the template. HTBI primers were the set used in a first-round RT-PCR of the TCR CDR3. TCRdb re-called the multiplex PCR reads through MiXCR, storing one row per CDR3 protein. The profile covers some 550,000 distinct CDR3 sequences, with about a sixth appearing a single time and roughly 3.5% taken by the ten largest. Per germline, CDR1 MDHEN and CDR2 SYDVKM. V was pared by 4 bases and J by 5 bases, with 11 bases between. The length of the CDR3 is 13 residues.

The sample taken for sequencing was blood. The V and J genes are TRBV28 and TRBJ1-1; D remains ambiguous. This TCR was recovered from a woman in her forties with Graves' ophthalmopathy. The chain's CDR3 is CASSSPAQTEAFF. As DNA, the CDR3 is TGTGCCAGCAGTTCTCCTGCCCAAACTGAAGCTTTCTTT.